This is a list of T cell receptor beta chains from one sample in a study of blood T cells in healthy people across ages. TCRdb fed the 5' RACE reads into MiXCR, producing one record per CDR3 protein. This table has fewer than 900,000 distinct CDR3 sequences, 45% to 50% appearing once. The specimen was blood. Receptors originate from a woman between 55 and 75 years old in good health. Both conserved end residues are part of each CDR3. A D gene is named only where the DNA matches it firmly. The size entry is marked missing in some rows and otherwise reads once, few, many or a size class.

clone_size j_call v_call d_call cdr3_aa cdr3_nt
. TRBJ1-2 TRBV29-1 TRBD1 CSGATGDYGYTF TGCAGCGGGGCGACAGGGGATTATGGCTACACCTTC
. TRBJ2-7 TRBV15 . CATSRDLGPYEQYF TGTGCCACCAGCAGAGATCTAGGTCCTTACGAGCAGTACTTC
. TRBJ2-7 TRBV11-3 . CASSLRTAPYYEQYF TGTGCCAGCAGCTTAAGGACAGCTCCATACTACGAGCAGTACTTC
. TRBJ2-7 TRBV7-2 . CASSLVGGHYEQYF TGTGCCAGCAGCTTAGTTGGCGGACATTACGAGCAGTACTTC
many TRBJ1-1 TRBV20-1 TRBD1 CSASTGTVKGATEAFF TGCAGTGCTAGTACCGGGACAGTTAAGGGGGCGACTGAAGCTTTCTTT
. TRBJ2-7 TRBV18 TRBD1 CASSPEAQGQQYF TGTGCCAGCTCACCAGAGGCACAGGGGCAGCAGTACTTC
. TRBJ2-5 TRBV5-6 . CASSSPGMGETQYF TGTGCCAGCAGCTCGCCGGGAATGGGAGAGACCCAGTACTTC
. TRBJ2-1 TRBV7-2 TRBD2 CASSSRTSAFTYNEQFF TGTGCCAGCAGCTCCAGGACTAGCGCCTTCACCTACAATGAGCAGTTCTTC
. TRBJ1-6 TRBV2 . CASRDQGTYSPLHF TGTGCCAGCAGAGACCAGGGAACTTATTCACCCCTCCACTTT
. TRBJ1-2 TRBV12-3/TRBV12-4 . CASSLQGFNYGYTF TGTGCCAGCAGTTTGCAGGGTTTTAACTATGGCTACACCTTC
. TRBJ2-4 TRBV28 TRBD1 CASSTTGGGSIQYF TGTGCCAGCAGCACGACAGGGGGCGGGAGCATTCAGTACTTC
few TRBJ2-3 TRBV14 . CASSQALARTDTQYF TGTGCCAGCAGCCAAGCGTTAGCGCGCACAGATACGCAGTATTTT
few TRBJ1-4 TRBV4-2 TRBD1 CASSPFGQGLAANEKLFF TGTGCCAGCAGCCCCTTTGGACAGGGGTTAGCGGCTAATGAAAAACTGTTTTTT
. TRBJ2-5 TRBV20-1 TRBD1 CSAMGQQETQYF TGCAGTGCCATGGGACAGCAAGAGACCCAGTACTTC
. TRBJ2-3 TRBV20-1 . CSARVTSVDTQYF TGCAGTGCTAGAGTCACATCCGTGGATACGCAGTATTTT
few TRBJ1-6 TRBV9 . CASMGRGTSPLHF TGTGCCAGCATGGGCAGGGGTACTTCACCCCTCCACTTT
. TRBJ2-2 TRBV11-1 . CASSLEATTGELFF TGTGCCAGCAGCTTGGAAGCGACAACCGGGGAGCTGTTTTTT
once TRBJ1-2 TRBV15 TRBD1 CATSRGPGTGHGYTF TGTGCCACCAGCAGAGGCCCCGGGACAGGGCATGGCTACACCTTC
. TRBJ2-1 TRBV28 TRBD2 CASSLPPGLAPFF TGTGCCAGCAGTTTACCACCGGGACTAGCTCCGTTCTTC
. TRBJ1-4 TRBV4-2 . CASSGRNGSVNEKLFF TGTGCCAGCAGCGGTCGCAATGGGTCCGTTAATGAAAAACTGTTTTTT
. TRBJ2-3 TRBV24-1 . CATSGSVPDTQYF TGTGCCACCAGCGGAAGCGTCCCAGATACGCAGTATTTT
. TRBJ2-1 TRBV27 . CASGLEMGPYNEQFF TGTGCCAGCGGTTTAGAGATGGGACCCTACAATGAGCAGTTCTTC
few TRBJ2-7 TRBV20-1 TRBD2 CSARDWAGGSYEQYF TGCAGTGCTAGAGATTGGGCGGGAGGGTCCTACGAGCAGTACTTC
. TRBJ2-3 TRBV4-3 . CASSRDTSADTQYF TGCGCCAGCAGCCGAGATACTAGTGCAGATACGCAGTATTTT
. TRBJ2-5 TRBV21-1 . CASSKPAGGPVREQYF TGTGCCAGCAGCAAACCAGCGGGAGGGCCAGTCAGGGAGCAGTACTTC
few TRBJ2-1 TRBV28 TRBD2 CASSTLSGRARNEQFF TGTGCCAGCAGTACCCTTAGCGGGAGGGCCCGGAATGAGCAGTTCTTC
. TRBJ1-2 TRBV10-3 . CAISESGSHPSTNYGYTF TGTGCCATCAGTGAATCGGGTTCCCACCCTTCGACTAACTATGGCTACACCTTC
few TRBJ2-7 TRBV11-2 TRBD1 CASSDGTGGFYEQYF TGTGCCAGCAGCGACGGGACAGGGGGCTTCTACGAGCAGTACTTC
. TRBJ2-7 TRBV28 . CASGLGAYNEQYF TGTGCCAGCGGCTTGGGGGCCTACAATGAGCAGTACTTC
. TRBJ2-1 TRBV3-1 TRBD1 CASSPQGTVNEQFF TGTGCCAGCAGCCCCCAAGGGACAGTCAATGAGCAGTTCTTC
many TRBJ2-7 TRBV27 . CASNLRAGPYEQYF TGTGCCAGCAATCTCAGGGCAGGACCCTACGAGCAGTACTTC
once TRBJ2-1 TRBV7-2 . CASSSWTRSYNEQFF TGTGCCAGCAGCTCATGGACACGATCCTACAATGAGCAGTTCTTC
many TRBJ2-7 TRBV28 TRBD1 CASSSPGQETYEQYF TGTGCCAGCAGTTCACCGGGACAGGAGACCTACGAGCAGTACTTC
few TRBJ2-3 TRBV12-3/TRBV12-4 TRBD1 CASSARDSAITSMVDTQYF TGTGCCAGCAGTGCACGGGACAGCGCGATTACGTCGATGGTGGATACGCAGTATTTT
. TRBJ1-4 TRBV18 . CASSPIKANEKLFF TGTGCCAGCTCACCTATTAAGGCTAATGAAAAACTGTTTTTT
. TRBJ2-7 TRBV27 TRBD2 CASSPLAGYRYEQYF TGTGCCAGCAGTCCCCTAGCGGGGTATCGGTACGAGCAGTACTTC
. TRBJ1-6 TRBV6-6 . CASSPDEYSPLHF TGTGCCAGCAGTCCCGATGAGTATTCACCCCTCCACTTT
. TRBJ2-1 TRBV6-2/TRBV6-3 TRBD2 CASSRRGLRNEQFF TGTGCCAGCAGTAGACGGGGACTACGAAATGAGCAGTTCTTC
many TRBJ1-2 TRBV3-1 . CASSQDFGTEGYTF TGTGCCAGCAGCCAAGATTTTGGGACGGAGGGCTACACCTTC
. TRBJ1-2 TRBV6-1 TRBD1 CASSDNSPGGASGYTF TGTGCCAGCAGTGATAACTCCCCAGGGGGCGCGAGTGGCTACACCTTC
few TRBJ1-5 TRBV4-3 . CASSSLVGQPQHF TGCGCCAGCAGCTCGTTGGTAGGACAGCCCCAGCATTTT
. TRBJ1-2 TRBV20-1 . CSARAGDGYTF TGCAGTGCTAGAGCAGGGGATGGCTACACCTTC
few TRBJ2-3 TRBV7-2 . CASSLVRVSTDTQYF TGTGCCAGCAGCTTAGTTAGGGTTAGCACAGATACGCAGTATTTT
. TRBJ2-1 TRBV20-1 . CSATLGFSYNEQFF TGCAGTGCTACCCTCGGGTTCTCCTACAATGAGCAGTTCTTC
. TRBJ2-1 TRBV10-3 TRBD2 CAISPTSGDYEQFF TGTGCCATCAGCCCGACTAGCGGTGACTATGAGCAGTTCTTC
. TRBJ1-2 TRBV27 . CASGRENYGYTF TGTGCCAGTGGACGGGAGAACTATGGCTACACCTTC
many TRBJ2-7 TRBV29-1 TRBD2 CSGLAGSSYEQYF TGCAGCGGTCTAGCGGGAAGCTCCTACGAGCAGTACTTC
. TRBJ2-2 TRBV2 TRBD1 CASSATGGNAGELFF TGTGCCAGCAGCGCAACAGGGGGCAACGCCGGGGAGCTGTTTTTT
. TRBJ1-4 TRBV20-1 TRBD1 CSAPDRVGEKLFF TGCAGTGCTCCCGACAGGGTGGGTGAAAAACTGTTTTTT
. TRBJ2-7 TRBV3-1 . CASSQAFTEGTQYF TGTGCCAGCAGCCAAGCATTCACCGAGGGTACCCAGTACTTC
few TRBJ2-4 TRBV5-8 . CASAQVWQGQNIQYF TGTGCCAGCGCCCAAGTCTGGCAGGGGCAAAACATTCAGTACTTC
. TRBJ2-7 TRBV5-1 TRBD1 CASSPQGAPYEQYF TGCGCCAGCAGCCCCCAGGGGGCCCCCTACGAGCAGTACTTC
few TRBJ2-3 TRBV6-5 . CASSYKGSDTQYF TGTGCCAGCAGTTATAAGGGTTCAGATACGCAGTATTTT